Shown below are 7 T cell receptor beta chains from a single sample sequenced in a study of T cell clonality in common variable immunodeficiency. Sequenced by immunoSEQ multiplex PCR; TCRdb stores in-frame clones only, minus some. This sample has about 43,000 clones, each found more than once. The specimen was peripheral blood mononuclear cells. The receptors were sampled from a person aged 18 to 75 in good health.

This clone has ten or more counts. From the germline J gene comes the end of the CDR3, since the read stops 3 residues before it. This sequence joins TRBV7-8 and TRBJ2-2; 8 positions match TRBD1. After removal of 4 bases from V and 2 bases from J, the junction contained 9 bases not matched to a gene. Germline values: CDR1 SGHVS, CDR2 FQNEAQ. The CDR3 extends over 17 amino acids. The sequenced part of the CDR3 DNA is TGTGCCAGCAGCTCCAGACCGACAGGGGTCAACACCGGGGAG. Its translation: CASSSRPTGVNTGE. In full, the CDR3 is CASSSRPTGVNTGELFF.

This clone was counted many times. The read stops 3 residues short of the end of the CDR3; the missing end is completed from the germline J gene. This sequence joins TRBV19 and TRBJ1-1; D unresolved. The germline V gene encodes CDR1 LNHDA and CDR2 SQIVND (reference sequence). Trimming took off 6 bases at V and 4 bases at J, with 12 bases between the two ends. The CDR3 contains 13 residues. Incomplete CDR3 DNA: TGTGCCAGTAGGCAGCAGGAGGTCACTGAA. This encodes CASRQQEVTE. The entire CDR3 is CASRQQEVTEAFF.

With regard to this clone: The read finishes 3 residues shy of the CDR3 end, and the germline J gene is used to complete it. This rearrangement joins TRBV30 to TRBJ2-4; the D is unclear. This CDR3 has 12 amino acids. Germline CDR1 reads GTSNPN; CDR2 reads SVGIG (reference sequence). Partial CDR3 DNA: TGTGCCTGGAGTGTAAAGAACTATGGT. Amino acids: CAWSVKNYG. The entire CDR3 sequence reads CAWSVKNYGQYF.

There are a few counts of this clone. The covered CDR3 bases are TGTGCCAGCAGCTCCAGGGATGGGGATACG. As protein: CASSSRDGDT. The whole CDR3 protein reads CASSSRDGDTQYF. V gene TRBV11-2 combines with J gene TRBJ2-3; TRBD1 is a possible D gene (5 bases). The read comes to an end 3 residues before the CDR3 does, leaving the germline J gene to fill in the end. V was shortened by 4 bases and J by 6 bases, with 11 bases between the two germline ends. Germline V gene data show CDR1 as SGHAT and CDR2 as FQNNGV. This CDR3 is 13 amino acids long.

This clone was counted ten times or more. Read coverage stops 3 residues before the CDR3 terminus; the germline J gene supplies the remainder. The chain links TRBV19 to TRBJ1-2; 10 bases are shared with TRBD1. The CDR3 totals 16 residues. Looked up from germline, CDR1 is LNHDA and CDR2 is SQIVND (reference sequence). The V and J ends lost 4 bases and 1 base, in that order; junction bases with no gene match: 6. The CDR3 sequence: CASSSLTGGNNYGYTF. Partial CDR3 DNA: TGTGCCAGTAGTAGTTTGACAGGGGGCAATAACTATGGC.

In its sample, this clone was seen many times. The sequence runs out 3 residues before the end of the CDR3; the remainder is reconstructed from the germline J gene. The genes are TRBV18 and TRBJ2-3; the match to TRBD2 covers 7 bases. Germline trimming cut 3 bases from V and 0 bases from J; bases unmatched to any gene: 6. The CDR3 runs to 16 residues. Germline-derived CDR1 and CDR2 are KGHSH and LQKENI. CDR3 DNA (partial): TGTGCCAGCTCACCGGGGGGGACCTCTAGCACAGATACG. It specifies CASSPGGTSSTDT. The CDR3 reads in full as CASSPGGTSSTDTQYF.

Comments on this clone: The read falls 3 residues short of the CDR3 end, and the missing part is taken from the germline J gene. This sample includes further DNA sequences coding for the same CDR3. The V and J genes are TRBV16 and TRBJ1-1; D unresolved. The length of the CDR3 is 13 residues. Germline CDR1 KGHSY, CDR2 FQNENV. Trimming removed 3 bases at V and 5 bases at J, with 10 bases between. The DNA read from the CDR3 is TGTGCCAGCAGCCAGAAGTGGCAGACTGAA. It translates to CASSQKWQTE. The CDR3, in full, reads CASSQKWQTEAFF.